The TCR beta chain under discussion was sequenced for a study of cytomegalovirus exposure and HLA in healthy donors. Findings and limits, study-wide: Rarity held for most TCR sequences, but there were some public TCRs that occurred in many donors. Investigators reported 150 to 200 TCR beta chains as tied to cytomegalovirus.

As to this clone: Its specificity is not known.

Assay: immunoSEQ multiplex PCR; the TCRdb copy retains only in-frame clones and omits some. The profile shows about 120,000 clones, around 89% of them singletons. Germline CDR1 is GTSNPN and CDR2 is SVGIG (reference sequence). V was shortened by 5 bases and J by 7 bases, with 11 bases between the two germline ends. This CDR3 comprises 11 residues. The chain employs TRBV30 and TRBJ1-2, with no clear D. The sequenced material came from PBMCs. This sequence was found in a woman younger than 30 in good health and CMV-seropositive. CDR3 DNA: TGTGCCTGGGGGTTATCGGGTGGCTACACCTTC. Amino acids: CAWGLSGGYTF.